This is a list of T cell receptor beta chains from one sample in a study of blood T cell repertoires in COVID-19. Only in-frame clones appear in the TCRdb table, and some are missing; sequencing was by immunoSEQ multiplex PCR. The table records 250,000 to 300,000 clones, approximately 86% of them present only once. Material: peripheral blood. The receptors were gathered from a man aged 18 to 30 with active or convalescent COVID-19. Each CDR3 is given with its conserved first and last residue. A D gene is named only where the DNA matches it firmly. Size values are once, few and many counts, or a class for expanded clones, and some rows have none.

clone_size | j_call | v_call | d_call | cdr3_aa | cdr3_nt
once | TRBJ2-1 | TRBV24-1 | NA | CATSDLTGDEFF | TGTGCCACCAGTGATTTGACAGGCGATGAGTTCTTC
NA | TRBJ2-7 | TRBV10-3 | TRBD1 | CAITATSPGQGSYEQYF | TGTGCCATCACTGCAACTTCTCCGGGACAGGGGTCCTACGAGCAGTACTTC
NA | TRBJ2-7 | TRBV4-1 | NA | CASSQQEQLSPSYEQYF | TGCGCCAGCAGCCAACAAGAACAGCTCTCCCCCTCCTACGAGCAGTACTTC
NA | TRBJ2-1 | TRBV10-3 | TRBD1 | CAISDVKTGGDEQFF | TGTGCCATCAGTGATGTAAAGACAGGGGGCGATGAGCAGTTCTTC
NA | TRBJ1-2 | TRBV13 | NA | CASSLPNYGYTF | TGTGCCAGCAGTCTTCCCAACTATGGCTACACCTTC
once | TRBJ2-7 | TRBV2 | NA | CASSGSASYEQYF | TGTGCCAGCAGTGGTTCCGCTAGCTACGAGCAGTACTTC
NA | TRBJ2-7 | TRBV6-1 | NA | CASSEVEDLYEQYF | TGTGCCAGCAGTGAAGTGGAGGACCTCTACGAGCAGTACTTC
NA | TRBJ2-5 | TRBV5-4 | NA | CASTVDSRQETQYF | TGTGCCAGCACCGTGGACAGCCGCCAAGAGACCCAGTACTTC
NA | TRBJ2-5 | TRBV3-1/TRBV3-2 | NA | CASSYTLPSLMAGTQYF | TGTGCCAGCAGCTATACCCTACCTAGCCTGATGGCGGGGACCCAGTACTTC
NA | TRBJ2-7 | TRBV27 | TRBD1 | CASSSGQGIEQYF | TGTGCCAGCAGTTCCGGACAGGGAATCGAGCAGTACTTC
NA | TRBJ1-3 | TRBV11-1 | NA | CASSDSLGNTIYF | TGTGCCAGCAGCGACAGTCTTGGAAACACCATATATTTT
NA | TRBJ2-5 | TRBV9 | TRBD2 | CASAGSGGRGETQYF | TGTGCCAGCGCGGGGTCCGGCGGGAGGGGAGAGACCCAGTACTTC
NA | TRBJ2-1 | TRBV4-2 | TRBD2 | CASSGGGNYNEQFF | TGTGCCAGCAGCGGGGGGGGAAACTACAATGAGCAGTTCTTC
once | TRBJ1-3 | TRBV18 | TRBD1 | CASSPGQGATGNTIYF | TGTGCCAGCTCACCGGGACAGGGGGCTACTGGAAACACCATATATTTT
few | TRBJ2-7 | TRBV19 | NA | CASSIGGVDYEQYF | TGTGCCAGTAGTATCGGAGGGGTAGACTACGAGCAGTACTTC
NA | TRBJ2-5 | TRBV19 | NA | CAASERSGQQETQYF | TGTGCCGCCTCGGAGAGAAGCGGGCAACAAGAGACCCAGTACTTC
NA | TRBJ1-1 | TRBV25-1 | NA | CASSEQDSTEAFF | TGTGCCAGCAGTGAACAGGATTCCACTGAAGCTTTCTTT
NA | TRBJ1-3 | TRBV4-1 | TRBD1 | CASSQGQGSNTIYF | TGCGCCAGCAGCCAGGGACAGGGTTCAAACACCATATATTTT
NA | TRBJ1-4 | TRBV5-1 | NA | CASSLTPRVSEKLFF | TGCGCCAGCAGTTTAACTCCGAGGGTGTCTGAAAAACTGTTTTTT
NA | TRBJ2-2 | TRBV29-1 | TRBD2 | CSVSGGVDTGELFF | TGCAGCGTTAGCGGGGGGGTTGACACCGGGGAGCTGTTTTTT
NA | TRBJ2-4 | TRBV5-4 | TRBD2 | CASSLGVSGDIQYF | TGTGCCAGCAGCTTGGGCGTGAGCGGGGACATTCAGTACTTC
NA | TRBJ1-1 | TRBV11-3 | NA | CASSSGTEAFF | TGTGCCAGCAGCTCGGGGACTGAAGCTTTCTTT
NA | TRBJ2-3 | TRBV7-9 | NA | CASSPTSSDTQYF | TGTGCCAGCAGCCCTACGAGTTCAGATACGCAGTATTTT
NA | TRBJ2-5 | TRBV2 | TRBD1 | CASSGPYGTGRETQYF | TGTGCCAGCAGTGGCCCCTATGGGACAGGGAGAGAGACCCAGTACTTC
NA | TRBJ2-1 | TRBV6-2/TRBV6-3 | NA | CASSPLADSYNEQFF | TGTGCCAGCAGTCCCCTAGCCGACTCCTACAATGAGCAGTTCTTC
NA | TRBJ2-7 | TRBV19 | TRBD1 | CASNTGTGGAEQYF | TGTGCCAGTAATACCGGGACAGGGGGCGCCGAGCAGTACTTC
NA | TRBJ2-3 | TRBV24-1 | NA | CATSSGLWTDTQYF | TGTGCCACCAGTTCGGGGTTATGGACAGATACGCAGTATTTT
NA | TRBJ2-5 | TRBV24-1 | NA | CATSDTLWGQRYF | TGTGCCACCAGTGATACCCTTTGGGGCCAGAGGTACTTC
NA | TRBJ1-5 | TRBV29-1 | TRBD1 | CSVGFTGGDQPQHF | TGCAGCGTTGGGTTTACAGGGGGAGATCAGCCCCAGCATTTT
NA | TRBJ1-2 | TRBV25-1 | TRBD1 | CASSGNRDRGNGYTF | TGTGCCAGCAGTGGGAACCGGGACAGGGGGAATGGCTACACCTTC
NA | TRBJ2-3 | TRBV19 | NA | CASSSGDSLSPADTQYF | TGTGCCAGTAGTTCTGGGGACTCTTTAAGCCCCGCAGATACGCAGTATTTT
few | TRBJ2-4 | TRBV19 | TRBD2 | CASRTRGLRGSIQYF | TGTGCCAGTAGAACCCGGGGACTCCGCGGGAGCATTCAGTACTTC
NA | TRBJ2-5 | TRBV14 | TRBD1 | CASSPRTGRETQYF | TGTGCCAGCAGCCCAAGGACAGGGAGAGAGACCCAGTACTTC
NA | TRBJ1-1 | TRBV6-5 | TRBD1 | CASPKGRGLNTEAFF | TGTGCCAGCCCTAAAGGCAGGGGGCTGAACACTGAAGCTTTCTTT
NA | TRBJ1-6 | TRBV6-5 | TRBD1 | CASSYGGTGYSPLHF | TGTGCCAGCAGTTATGGGGGGACAGGGTATTCACCCCTCCACTTT
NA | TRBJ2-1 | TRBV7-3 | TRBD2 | CASSLLAGGPVSYNEQFF | TGTGCCAGCAGCTTGCTAGCGGGGGGGCCTGTATCCTACAATGAGCAGTTCTTC
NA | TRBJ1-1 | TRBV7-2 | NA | CASSSRQVTEAFF | TGTGCCAGCAGCTCAAGGCAGGTAACTGAAGCTTTCTTT
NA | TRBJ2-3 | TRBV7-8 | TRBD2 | CASSHGRALPTDTQYF | TGTGCCAGCAGCCACGGGAGGGCCCTCCCCACAGATACGCAGTATTTT
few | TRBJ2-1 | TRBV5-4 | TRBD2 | CASSLPGLAVYEQFF | TGTGCCAGCAGCTTGCCGGGACTAGCCGTCTATGAGCAGTTCTTC
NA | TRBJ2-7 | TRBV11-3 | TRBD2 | CASSLGGGAYEQYF | TGTGCCAGCAGCTTAGGCGGGGGGGCGTACGAGCAGTACTTC